Each of the 13 T cell receptor beta chains below was sequenced from the same sample in a study of blood T cells in healthy people across ages. The use of a sample-barcoded 5' primer and a J-beta primer mix characterized a second PCR of about 6 to 11 cycles. TCRdb ran MiXCR on the 5' RACE reads and lists one entry per CDR3 protein. The table lists over 1,200,000 distinct CDR3 sequences, around 55% of them singletons. Sequenced input: blood. Receptors were obtained from a man between 18 and 35 years old in good health.

This sequence joins TRBV15 and TRBJ1-1; maybe TRBD1 (6 bases). The germline gives CDR1 LNHNV, CDR2 YYDKDF (reference sequence). This CDR3 has 13 amino acids. V dropped 6 bases and J dropped 5 bases, with 13 bases sitting between them. The CDR3 region has the DNA TGTGCCACCAGTCCCAGGGGAGGGACTGAAGCTTTCTTT. As protein: CATSPRGGTEAFF.

The chain couples TRBV6-5 to TRBJ2-1; 7 positions agree with TRBD2. Germline-derived CDR1 and CDR2 are MNHEY and SVGAGI. This CDR3 spans 15 amino acids. V shed 7 bases, J shed 5 bases, and the junction held 11 bases outside the gene matches. Written as DNA, the CDR3 is TGTGCCAGCAACAAGGGGTCTAGCGGACACAATGAGCAGTTCTTC. This codes for CASNKGSSGHNEQFF.

This chain uses TRBV5-1 with TRBJ2-1; 11 bases line up with TRBD2. There are 15 residues in the CDR3. Germline V gene lookup returns CDR1 SGHRS and CDR2 YFSETQ. Germline trimming cut 4 bases from V and 10 bases from J; bases unmatched to any gene: 10. In DNA form, the CDR3 reads TGCGCCAGCAGCCCGGTAGCGGGAGGGCCCTACGAGCAGTTCTTC. This codes for CASSPVAGGPYEQFF. The complete variable domain, with remaining parts taken from reference TRBV5-1 and TRBJ2-1, reads KAGVTQTPRYLIKTRGQQVTLSCSPISGHRSVSWYQQTPGQGLQFLFEYFSETQRNKGNFPGRFSGRQFSNSRSEMNVSTLELGDSALYLCASSPVAGGPYEQFFGPGTRLTVL.

This sequence joins TRBV24-1 and TRBJ2-7, with D perhaps matching TRBD1 or TRBD2 (5 bases each). The CDR3 consists of 12 residues. V was shortened by 10 bases and J by 1 base, with 10 bases between the two germline ends. Germline V lookup: CDR1 KGHDR, CDR2 SFDVKD. The CDR3 sequence is CATWDGSYEQYF. The CDR3 DNA reads TGTGCCACTTGGGACGGATCCTACGAGCAGTACTTC.

There are a few counts of this clonotype. The chain employs TRBV13 and TRBJ2-1; D perhaps matches TRBD1 (5 bases). V shed 4 bases and J shed 9 bases, with 13 bases lying between them. CDR3 length: 13 amino acids. Germline assignment: CDR1 PRHDT and CDR2 FYEKMQ (reference sequence). The CDR3 is CASSYSLGVEQFF. CDR3 sequence (DNA): TGTGCCAGCAGCTATTCTCTAGGGGTTGAGCAGTTCTTC.

The rearrangement joins TRBV9 to TRBJ2-3; either TRBD1 or TRBD2 may supply D (7 bases each). Trimming shortened V by 3 bases and J by 9 bases, and 14 bases separated the two germline ends. The germline V gene has CDR1 SGDLS and CDR2 YYNGEE. This CDR3 has 13 residues. The CDR3 reads CASSAAGGETQYF. In DNA, the CDR3 is TGTGCCAGCAGCGCCGCAGGGGGGGAGACGCAGTATTTT.

The chain employs TRBV20-1 and TRBJ1-2; D is ambiguous. The germline V gene has CDR1 DFQATT and CDR2 SNEGSKA (reference sequence). Trimming took 0 bases from V and 1 from J, leaving 15 bases between them. The CDR3 consists of 16 residues. In DNA, the CDR3 is TGCAGTGCTAGAGATAGCTGGGGTCGTTTTAACTATGGCTACACCTTC. Protein: CSARDSWGRFNYGYTF.

The chain is built from TRBV20-1 and TRBJ2-3; 13 bases fit TRBD2. J gave up 5 bases and V 3 bases, and 14 bases lay outside the gene matches. This CDR3 is 18 amino acids long. The germline gives CDR1 DFQATT, CDR2 SNEGSKA (reference sequence). CDR3 in DNA: TGCAGTGCTAGGCCCGGGTTACTAGCGGGAGGGCCGATAGATACGCAGTATTTT. Its protein is CSARPGLLAGGPIDTQYF.

A few counts support this clonotype. The J gene is TRBJ2-5, the V gene TRBV6-6; 10 bases are shared with TRBD1. This CDR3 spans 16 amino acids. The V gene's germline CDR1 is MNHNY and CDR2 SVGAGI (reference sequence). Trimming removed 2 bases from V and 4 bases from J; junction bases left unmatched: 7. The CDR3 DNA follows: TGTGCCAGCAGTTACGATTACGACAGGGGGCGAGAGACCCAGTACTTC. Residues: CASSYDYDRGRETQYF.

This clonotype was seen a few times. This rearrangement joins TRBV25-1 to TRBJ2-5, with 7 bases lining up with TRBD1. The DNA end is a closer match to TRBJ2-7, so the J assignment may be wrong. Germline loops: CDR1 MGHDK, CDR2 SYGVNS. The CDR3 consists of 16 residues. CDR3 residues: CASSGERDSPLYEQYF. CDR3 sequence (DNA): TGTGCCAGCAGTGGAGAGAGGGACAGTCCCCTCTACGAGCAGTACTTC.

This rearrangement joins TRBV7-9 to TRBJ1-1; 7 positions agree with TRBD1. CDR3 length equals 13 residues. After removal of 5 bases from V and 6 bases from J, the junction contained 6 bases not matched to a gene. Germline V gene sequence: CDR1 SEHNR, CDR2 FQNEAQ (reference sequence). The CDR3 DNA sequence: TGTGCCAGCAGCAACACAGGGGTACCTGAAGCTTTCTTT. Its translation: CASSNTGVPEAFF. The entire variable domain, with the rest obtained from reference TRBV7-9 and TRBJ1-1, is as follows: DTGVSQNPRHKITKRGQNVTFRCDPISEHNRLYWYRQTLGQGPEFLTYFQNEAQLEKSRLLSDRFSAERPKGSFSTLEIQRTEQGDSAMYLCASSNTGVPEAFFGQGTRLTVV.

V and J are TRBV6-2 or TRBV6-3 and TRBJ2-1; D is uncertain. V was clipped by 4 bases and J by 0 bases, with 10 bases between them. The germline V gene has CDR1 MNHEY and CDR2 SVGEGT. This CDR3 has 15 residues. This chain's CDR3 is CASSSTHPSYNEQFF. CDR3 coding DNA: TGTGCCAGCAGTTCAACGCACCCCTCCTACAATGAGCAGTTCTTC.

V usage is TRBV7-9 and J usage is TRBJ2-7, with TRBD1 matching 10 bases. The germline V gene encodes CDR1 SEHNR and CDR2 FQNEAQ (reference sequence). The CDR3 runs to 14 residues. V was pared by 6 bases and J by 11 bases, with 13 bases of the junction left unmatched. The CDR3 DNA follows: TGTGCCAGCAGTCTTCTGGAACCGGGACAGGGGAAGTACTTC. Protein sequence: CASSLLEPGQGKYF.